One and the same sample provided the 7 T cell receptor beta chains below, sequenced in a study of T cells in Graves' hyperthyroidism and ophthalmopathy. Amplification yielded TCR beta CDR3 regions, with RNA transcripts as the source. First-round RT-PCR targeting the TCR CDR3 was performed with the HTBI primer set. MiXCR was run by TCRdb on the multiplex PCR reads, yielding one entry per CDR3 protein. The data hold around 660,000 distinct CDR3 sequences, with 45% observed a single time. Sequenced material: peripheral blood or thyroid tissue (not recorded which). The receptor set was obtained from an adult man with Graves' disease, either hyperthyroidism or ophthalmopathy (not recorded which).

This clonotype showed up just a few times. A read error is possible here, since a much larger clone lies one base away. The V call is TRBV2, the J call TRBJ1-1; weak D call: TRBD1 (5 bases). The CDR3 contains 11 residues. Germline V gives CDR1 SNHLY, CDR2 FYNNEI. The CDR3 bases are TGTGCCATCAGTGGGGACGCGAGGGCTTTCTTT. Amino acid sequence: CAISGDARAFF. Variable domain in full (rest from reference TRBV2 and TRBJ1-1): EPEVTQTPSHQVTQMGQEVILRCVPISNHLYFYWYRQILGQKVEFLVSFYNNEISEKSEIFDDQFSVERPDGSNFTLKIRSTKLEDSAMYFCAISGDARAFFGQGTRLTVV.

This clonotype was observed a few times. The genes are TRBV5-1 and TRBJ2-2, with D possibly TRBD2 on 6 matching bases. Trimming removed 0 bases from V and 0 bases from J, with 9 bases in between. The CDR3 runs to 16 residues. The germline CDR1 and CDR2 sequences are SGHRS and YFSETQ. Here the CDR3 reads CASSLARGTNTGELFF. The CDR3 DNA reads as TGCGCCAGCAGCTTGGCCCGGGGGACGAACACCGGGGAGCTGTTTTTT.

This clonotype was seen at least ten times. This chain links TRBV29-1 with TRBJ1-1, with D perhaps TRBD1 (6 bases). From germline, CDR1 is SQVTM and CDR2 ANQGSEA. The CDR3 extends over 13 amino acids. V shed 6 bases and J shed 4 bases, with 15 bases lying between them. In DNA form, the CDR3 reads TGCAGCGTCGCGACAGGCGGGGGCACTGAAGCTTTCTTT. Translating it yields CSVATGGGTEAFF.

V usage is TRBV7-9 and J usage is TRBJ1-5; no clear D. The CDR3 is 15 residues long. V was shortened by 1 base and J by 2 bases, with 9 bases between the two germline ends. Looked up from germline, CDR1 is SEHNR and CDR2 is FQNEAQ (reference sequence). Here the CDR3 DNA reads TGTGCCAGCAGCTTAGAAGACGGACGCAATCAGCCCCAGCATTTT. This sequence encodes CASSLEDGRNQPQHF.

In the case of this clonotype: It may be a read error: a sequence one base away is much more abundant. This chain connects TRBV6-4 to TRBJ1-6, with TRBD1 identical over 7 bases. Germline loops: CDR1 MRHNA, CDR2 SNTAGT. The CDR3 covers 16 residues. CDR3 nucleotide sequence: TGTGCCAGCAGTGACACCTCCGGGACAGCAGGTTCACCCCCCCACTTT. Residues: CASSDTSGTAGSPPHF.

CDR3 coding DNA: TGTGCCAGCAGTTTAACGCCTGGGTGGGGCCGCGGCGCTGAAGCTTTCTTT. Amino acid sequence: CASSLTPGWGRGAEAFF. The chain recombines TRBV12-3 or TRBV12-4 with TRBJ1-1; a possible D gene is TRBD1 (5 bases). Trimming took 2 bases from V and 6 from J, leaving 22 bases between them. CDR3 size: 17 residues.

This chain joins TRBV12-3 or TRBV12-4 and TRBJ2-1; the D gene is possibly TRBD1 (6 bases). This CDR3 spans 13 amino acids. The V end was cut by 8 bases, the J end by 2 bases, with 10 bases between. CDR3 amino acids: CASHGQTYNEQFF. CDR3 bases: TGTGCCAGCCACGGACAGACCTACAATGAGCAGTTCTTC.